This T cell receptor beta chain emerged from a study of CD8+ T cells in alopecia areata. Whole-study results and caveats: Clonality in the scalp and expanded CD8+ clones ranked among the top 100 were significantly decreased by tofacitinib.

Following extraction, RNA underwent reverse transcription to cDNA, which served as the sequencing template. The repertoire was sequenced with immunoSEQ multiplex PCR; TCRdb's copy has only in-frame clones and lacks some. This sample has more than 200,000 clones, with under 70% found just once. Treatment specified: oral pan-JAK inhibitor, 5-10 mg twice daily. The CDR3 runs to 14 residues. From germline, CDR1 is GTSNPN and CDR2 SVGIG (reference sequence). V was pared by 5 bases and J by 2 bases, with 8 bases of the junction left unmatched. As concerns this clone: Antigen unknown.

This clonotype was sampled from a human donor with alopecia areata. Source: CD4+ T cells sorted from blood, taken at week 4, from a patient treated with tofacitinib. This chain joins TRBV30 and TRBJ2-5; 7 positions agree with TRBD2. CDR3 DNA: TGTGCCTGGGGCAGGACGGGACTACAAGAGACCCAGTACTTC. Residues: CAWGRTGLQETQYF.